The 14 T cell receptor beta chains in this list originate from one sample, sequenced in a study of identical twins. Each CDR3 protein gets one entry after TCRdb re-called the 5' RACE reads with MiXCR. The table has about 530,000 distinct CDR3 sequences, about 22% seen once. The sample also formed part of further work on yellow fever vaccine responses in identical twins.

Sequenced material: CD4+ T cells sorted from blood. The receptors come from a woman aged 18-29 years in good health.

The chain employs TRBV6-1 and TRBJ1-1; D gene unclear. The V gene's germline CDR1 is MNHNS and CDR2 SASEGT. V lost 7 bases, J lost 3 bases, and 24 bases lay in between. The CDR3 extends over 17 amino acids. The CDR3 sequence: CASNMGLVAPLYTEAFF. The CDR3, as DNA: TGTGCCAGCAATATGGGTCTGGTAGCCCCCCTTTACACTGAAGCTTTCTTT.

This clonotype was counted a few times. This chain uses TRBV20-1 with TRBJ2-5; D remains ambiguous. The CDR3 loop spans 11 amino acids. Germline V CDR1 and CDR2: DFQATT, SNEGSKA (reference sequence). The CDR3 DNA follows: TGCATTCTTGGGAACCAAGAGACCCAGTACTTC. It is translated as CILGNQETQYF.

This clonotype was counted only a few times. The chain links TRBV14 to TRBJ2-3; D gene unclear. Between the trimmed V and J ends, which lost 7 bases and 9 bases, there was a span of 11 bases. The CDR3 runs 11 residues. Germline V gene lookup returns CDR1 SGHDN and CDR2 FVKESK. The CDR3 DNA follows: TGTGCCAGCATAATCAGATGGACGCAGTATTTT. This encodes CASIIRWTQYF.

This clonotype showed up just a few times. V usage is TRBV10-3 and J usage is TRBJ2-1, with 8 bases fitting TRBD2. V gave up 4 bases and J gave up 3 bases; unmatched junction bases: 5. The germline CDR1 and CDR2 sequences are ENHRY and SYGVKD. The CDR3 consists of 15 residues. DNA of the CDR3: TGTGCCATCAGTGGCGGGAGGCCCAACTACAATGAGCAGTTCTTC. It codes for CAISGGRPNYNEQFF.

This clonotype was seen a handful of times. The chain joins TRBV29-1 to TRBJ2-7, with 7 bases matching TRBD2. Germline lookup yields CDR1 SQVTM and CDR2 ANQGSEA. The trim removed 5 bases at V and 3 bases at J, leaving 4 bases unmatched. This CDR3 comprises 12 residues. As DNA, the CDR3 is TGCAGCGTTCGGAGCGGGATCTACGAGCAGTACTTC. Amino acids: CSVRSGIYEQYF.

This chain joins TRBV12-3 or TRBV12-4 and TRBJ2-5; 9 nucleotides agree with TRBD2. The trim removed 6 bases at V and 4 bases at J, leaving 3 bases unmatched. The CDR3 loop spans 13 amino acids. This chain's CDR3 is CASRKTSGETQYF. The CDR3 DNA reads as TGTGCCAGCAGAAAGACTAGCGGAGAGACCCAGTACTTC.

The CDR3 loop reads CASSLRGVLEQYV. The CDR3 nucleotides read TGCGCCAGCAGCTTGAGGGGGGTCCTCGAGCAGTACGTC. This chain connects TRBV5-1 to TRBJ2-7; D possibly uses TRBD1 or TRBD2 (6 bases each). The germline V gene encodes CDR1 SGHRS and CDR2 YFSETQ. This CDR3 has 13 residues. Between the trimmed V and J ends, which lost 1 base and 6 bases, there was a span of 11 bases.

The table lists this clonotype with a few counts. The chain employs TRBV11-2 and TRBJ2-2; 12 bases fit TRBD2. Germline V gene sequence: CDR1 SGHAT, CDR2 FQNNGV. The junction had 8 bases not matched to a gene; V was cut back by 2 bases and J by 7 bases. CDR3 length equals 17 residues. The CDR3 sequence is CASSLWGLAGLGGELFF. Here the CDR3 DNA reads TGTGCCAGCAGCTTATGGGGACTAGCGGGCCTCGGCGGGGAGCTGTTTTTT.

As for this clonotype: A junction end diverges from the germline sequence, so it may reflect a read error. The chain carries TRBV4-2 and TRBJ2-3; D possibly corresponds to TRBD2 (5 bases). This CDR3 comprises 13 residues. Germline V CDR1 and CDR2: LGHNA, YNFKEQ. CDR3 sequence (DNA): TGTGCCAGCAACCAAGATAGCGCAGATACGCAGTATTTT. Translating it yields CASNQDSADTQYF.

This clonotype was detected once. CDR3 bases: TGTGCCAGCAGGTTGGACAGGGTTGGATCCTACAATGAGCAGTTCTTC. The encoded protein is CASRLDRVGSYNEQFF. The chain combines TRBV6-1 with TRBJ2-1, with 8 bases fitting TRBD1. Trimming at V came to 6 bases and at J to 1 base, leaving 8 bases not matched to a gene. CDR1 is MNHNS, CDR2 SASEGT, per germline. There are 16 residues in the CDR3.

This chain joins TRBV20-1 and TRBJ2-5; D call uncertain. Germline V gene data show CDR1 as DFQATT and CDR2 as SNEGSKA (reference sequence). The CDR3 is made up of 10 amino acids. V lost 5 bases to trimming and J lost 8 bases, with 9 bases between them. The DNA of the CDR3 is TGCAGTGCTCGCACCCGAACCCAGTACTTC. It specifies CSARTRTQYF.

The table lists this clonotype with a few counts. The gene calls are TRBV12-3 or TRBV12-4 and TRBJ2-4; weak D call: TRBD2 (5 bases). V lost 2 bases and J 6 bases, leaving 11 bases between the germline ends. The CDR3 spans 14 residues. CDR3 sequence reads: CASSLRGIGNIQYF. The CDR3 DNA reads as TGTGCCAGCAGTTTACGAGGGATAGGAAACATTCAGTACTTC.

The rearrangement uses TRBV5-8 and TRBJ2-7; a weak D match, TRBD1 (5 bases). The CDR3 loop spans 13 amino acids. The germline V gene has CDR1 SGHTS and CDR2 YDEGEE. The V end lost 6 bases, the J end lost 2 bases, and 12 bases lay between the germline ends. The CDR3 region is CASTWTYTYEQYF. Written as DNA, the CDR3 is TGTGCCAGCACGTGGACATACACCTACGAGCAGTACTTC. The full variable domain, its missing parts supplied by reference TRBV5-8 and TRBJ2-7, is EAGVTQSPTHLIKTRGQQATLRCSPISGHTSVYWYQQALGLGLQFLLWYDEGEERNRGNFPPRFSGRQFPNYSSELNVNALELEDSALYLCASTWTYTYEQYFGPGTRLTVT.

V gene TRBV20-1 combines with J gene TRBJ2-5; perhaps TRBD2 as D (6 bases). CDR1 and CDR2 (germline): DFQATT, SNEGSKA (reference sequence). CDR3 length: 14 residues. The V end lost 3 bases, the J end lost 1 base, and 12 bases lay between the germline ends. CDR3 region: CSASYRGTQETQYF. The DNA of the CDR3 is TGCAGTGCTAGTTATCGGGGGACCCAAGAGACCCAGTACTTC.